The T cell receptor beta chain under discussion was sequenced for a study of OX40 agonist ivuxolimab in advanced cancers. Regarding the research as a whole: The costimulatory receptor OX40 (CD134) was targeted by ivuxolimab, a fully human IgG2 agonistic monoclonal antibody. Intravenous ivuxolimab was administered to patients every 2 weeks at six dose levels: 0.01, 0.1, 0.3, 1.5, 3 and 10 mg/kg. The paper covers the monotherapy dose-escalation part of the phase I ivuxolimab trial, which included N ≈ 57 patients. Peripheral TCRbeta sequencing was intended to test whether TCR sequence diversity was altered and clonal T-cell expansion was caused by ivuxolimab. In the dose-escalation cohort, 70% to 90% of patients were male, and the mean age was 60 years with a range of roughly 23 to 79. Of the 50 or so patients in dose escalation, 19 had hepatocellular carcinoma, around 15 had melanoma, 9 had renal cell carcinoma and 9 had head and neck cancer. Prior anti-PD-1, anti-PD-L1 or anti-CTLA-4 therapy was permitted, and checkpoint inhibitors had been received by about 37% of dose-escalation patients. Partial responses were achieved by three dose-escalation patients, of whom one had hepatocellular carcinoma and two had cutaneous melanoma.

The V end gives up 4 bases and the J end 7 bases, leaving 10 bases in the junction not matched to a gene. Its CDR3 holds 15 amino acids, cysteine through phenylalanine. The retained sequence is limited to the CDR3, 45 bases, with the frame set at the first base. CDR1 and CDR2 (SGHNT, YYREEE) derive from the germline V gene (reference sequence). Findings and caveats that apply to the study as a whole: The antigen specificity of the peripheral T cells that underwent clonal expansion was not determined. At doses from 0.1 to 3.0 mg/kg, clonal expansion was seen in both CD4+ and CD8+ blood T cells between baseline and week 6. Low levels of normalized T-cell clonal expansion were also seen in some patients who did not respond. In the 0.1-3.0 mg/kg groups, partial responders were among the patients with the lowest normalized peripheral clonal expansion, particularly in CD8+ T cells. After ivuxolimab, CD8+ T cells had more expanded clones than CD4+ T cells on average.

Points on this clone: It has no known antigen specificity. No quality values exist for individual bases; no much larger clone is one base distant.

To sequence the TCRbeta CDR3 region, genomic DNA was isolated from the sorted cells. The immunoSEQ Assay was used to sequence the TCRbeta CDR3 regions. Drawn from immuneACCESS, this table holds only the in-frame rearrangements with V and J called that TCRdb kept. Clones are partly lost; checked studies trace under half to an unresolved V gene and leave the rest unexplained. Within this sample are 50,000 or so clones, with about 85% of them counted one time only. The biggest ten clones account for about 5.1% of the sample. Patients with a history of autoimmune disease or receiving systemic immunosuppression were excluded from the trial. Peripheral blood for TCR sequencing was collected from all dose cohorts at baseline, on cycle 4 day 1, and on cycle 7 day 1. Samples were obtained from an open-label, multicenter, first-in-human phase I dose-escalation trial of ivuxolimab. Adults with locally advanced or metastatic head and neck squamous cell, hepatocellular, melanoma or renal cell carcinoma were enrolled in the trial. Before TCR sequencing, CD4+ and CD8+ T cells were separately sorted from peripheral blood.

The sequence came from an adult with an advanced solid tumor such as melanoma, head and neck, liver or kidney cancer. The chain employs TRBV5-4 and TRBJ2-1, with 8 bases in between that match TRBD1. The sample consisted of CD4+ or CD8+ T cells sorted from blood, taken in a trial of the OX40 agonist ivuxolimab. DNA sequence: TGTGCCAGCAGCCCCTGGCAGGGGGCTTTAAATGAGCAGTTCTTC. The resulting protein is CASSPWQGALNEQFF.